One TCR beta chain is described in this entry. This clonotype appeared a few times. Its antigen is not yet known. Base qualities are missing; no much larger clone stands one base away. This record comes from a study of response to subunit inactivated influenza vaccine (dated by TCRdb to the late 2010s). About the study as a whole: Deep quantitative profiling of the T cell receptor repertoire was used in the study to follow responses to a trivalent subunit inactivated influenza vaccine.

The CDR3 runs 16 residues from the cysteine to the phenylalanine. The only DNA kept is the CDR3, 48 bases in frame from the first base. Germline trimming: 0 bases from V, 3 bases from J; junction bases outside gene matches: 8. The CDR1 and CDR2 encoded by the germline V gene are SGHRS and YFSETQ. Study-wide findings and limitations: The authors suggested that each seasonal influenza vaccination may recruit only a limited number of new T cells.

Library preparation employed RT-PCR. TCRdb lists the instrument as Illumina HiSeq 2500. TCRdb reworked the public reads: Q25 trimming with fastp, MiXCR clone assembly, productive beta chains retained. Each CDR3 protein appears once, grouped with its most common genes and DNA. The sample table records 800,000 or so distinct CDR3 sequences; 21% of these occur just once. 10% of the sample is held by the ten biggest clonotypes. This sample comprised PBMCs from blood, obtained 5 days after vaccination. This sequence uses TRBV5-1 and TRBJ2-7, and TRBD1 aligns with 8 junction nucleotides. This TCR came from a man in his fifties or sixties who received an inactivated influenza vaccine. Donor details come from another sample of the same person, matched by shared clones. DNA sequence: TGCGCCAGCAGCTTGGCCGGGGCAGGGGGCGTCTACGAGCAGTACTTC. Its translation is CASSLAGAGGVYEQYF.